A single sample is the source of the 3 T cell receptor beta chains below, sequenced in a study of cytomegalovirus exposure and HLA in healthy donors. PCR used 60 Vbeta primers and 13 Jbeta primers. Generated by immunoSEQ multiplex PCR, the TCRdb table keeps only in-frame clones and is missing some. The sample records 150,000 to 200,000 clones, roughly 80% being singletons. The sample was PBMCs. Source of these receptors: a boy aged 5-17 years in good health and CMV-seronegative.

This clone showed up just once. The V gene is TRBV9, the J gene TRBJ2-7, with TRBD1 matching over 7 bases. CDR1 is SGDLS, CDR2 YYNGEE, per germline. CDR3 size: 15 residues. Trimming at V came to 0 bases and at J to 0 bases, leaving 3 bases not matched to a gene. The CDR3 reads CASSVGWDSSYEQYF. The CDR3, as DNA: TGTGCCAGCAGCGTAGGGTGGGACAGCTCCTACGAGCAGTACTTC.

The sample holds one count of this clone. V is TRBV5-4 and J is TRBJ2-3; 10 bases are shared with TRBD2. Germline V lookup: CDR1 SGHNT, CDR2 YYREEE (reference sequence). CDR3 length: 15 residues. V was clipped by 4 bases and J by 2 bases; unmatched bases: 4. The CDR3 here is CASSKRGGNTDTQYF. The CDR3 region has the DNA TGTGCCAGCAGCAAGCGGGGGGGGAACACAGATACGCAGTATTTT.

This chain connects TRBV27 to TRBJ1-1, with 7 bases aligning to TRBD1. The germline V gene encodes CDR1 MNHEY and CDR2 SMNVEV (reference sequence). This CDR3 is 12 amino acids long. The V gene end was trimmed by 6 bases and the J gene end by 4 bases; junction bases not matched to a gene: 2. The CDR3: CASRQGSTEAFF. CDR3 DNA sequence: TGTGCCAGCAGACAGGGGAGCACTGAAGCTTTCTTT.